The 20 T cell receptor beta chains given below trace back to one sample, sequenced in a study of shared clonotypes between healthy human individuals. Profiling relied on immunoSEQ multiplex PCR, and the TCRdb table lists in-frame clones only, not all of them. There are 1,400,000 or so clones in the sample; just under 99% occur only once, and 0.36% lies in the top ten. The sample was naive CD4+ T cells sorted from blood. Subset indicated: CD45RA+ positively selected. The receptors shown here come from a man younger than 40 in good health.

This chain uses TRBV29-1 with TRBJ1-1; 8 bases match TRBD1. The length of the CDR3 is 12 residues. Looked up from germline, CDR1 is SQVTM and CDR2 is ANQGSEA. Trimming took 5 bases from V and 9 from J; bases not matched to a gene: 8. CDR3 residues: CSVSLRTGKAFF. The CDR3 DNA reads TGCAGCGTTTCACTTAGGACAGGGAAAGCTTTCTTT.

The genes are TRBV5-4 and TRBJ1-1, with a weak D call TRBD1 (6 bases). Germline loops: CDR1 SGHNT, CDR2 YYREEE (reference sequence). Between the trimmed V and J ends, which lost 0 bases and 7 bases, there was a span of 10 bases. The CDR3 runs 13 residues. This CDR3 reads CASSLALTGEAFF. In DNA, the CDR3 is TGTGCCAGCAGCTTGGCCTTGACAGGTGAAGCTTTCTTT.

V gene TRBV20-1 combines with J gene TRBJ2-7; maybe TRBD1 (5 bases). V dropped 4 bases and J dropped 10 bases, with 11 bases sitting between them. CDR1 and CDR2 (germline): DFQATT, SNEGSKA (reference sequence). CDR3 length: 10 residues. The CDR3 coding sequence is TGCAGTGCTACGAGTCAGGGACAGTACTTC. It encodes CSATSQGQYF.

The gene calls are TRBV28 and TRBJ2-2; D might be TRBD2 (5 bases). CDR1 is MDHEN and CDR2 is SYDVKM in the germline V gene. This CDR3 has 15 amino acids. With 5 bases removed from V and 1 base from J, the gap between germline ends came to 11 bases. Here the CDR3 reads CASSPSGLNTGELFF. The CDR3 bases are TGTGCCAGCAGTCCGAGCGGCCTGAACACCGGGGAGCTGTTTTTT.

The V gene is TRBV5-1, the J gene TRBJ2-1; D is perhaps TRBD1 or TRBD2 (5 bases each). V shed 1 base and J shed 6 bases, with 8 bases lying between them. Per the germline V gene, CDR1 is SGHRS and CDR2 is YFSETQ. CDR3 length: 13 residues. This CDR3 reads CASSLLGTNEQFF. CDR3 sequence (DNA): TGCGCCAGCAGCTTGCTAGGGACCAATGAGCAGTTCTTC.

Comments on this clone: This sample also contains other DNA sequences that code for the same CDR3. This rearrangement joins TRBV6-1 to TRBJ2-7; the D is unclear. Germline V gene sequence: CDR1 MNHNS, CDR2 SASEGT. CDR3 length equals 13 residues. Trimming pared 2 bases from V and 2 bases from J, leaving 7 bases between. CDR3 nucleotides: TGTGCCAGCAGTGAAAGTTCACCCTACGAGCAGTACTTC. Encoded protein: CASSESSPYEQYF.

In DNA form, the CDR3 reads TGTGCCAGCAGCTTAGGTCGGGTTCTGGATGGCTACACCTTC. It encodes CASSLGRVLDGYTF. The V and J genes are TRBV7-9 and TRBJ1-2; D is uncertain. Germline V gene lookup returns CDR1 SEHNR and CDR2 FQNEAQ (reference sequence). The length of the CDR3 is 14 residues. With 1 base removed from V and 6 bases from J, the gap between germline ends came to 12 bases.

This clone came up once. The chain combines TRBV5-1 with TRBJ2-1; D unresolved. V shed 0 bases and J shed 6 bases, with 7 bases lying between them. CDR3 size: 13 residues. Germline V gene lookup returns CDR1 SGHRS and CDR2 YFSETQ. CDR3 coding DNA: TGCGCCAGCAGCTTGGGCCCTAGCAATGAGCAGTTCTTC. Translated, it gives CASSLGPSNEQFF.

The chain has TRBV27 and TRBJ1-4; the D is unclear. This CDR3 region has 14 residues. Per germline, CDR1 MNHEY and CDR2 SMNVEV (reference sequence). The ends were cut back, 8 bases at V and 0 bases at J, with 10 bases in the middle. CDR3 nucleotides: TGTGCCAGCGCCAGGACCGCAACTAATGAAAAACTGTTTTTT. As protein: CASARTATNEKLFF.

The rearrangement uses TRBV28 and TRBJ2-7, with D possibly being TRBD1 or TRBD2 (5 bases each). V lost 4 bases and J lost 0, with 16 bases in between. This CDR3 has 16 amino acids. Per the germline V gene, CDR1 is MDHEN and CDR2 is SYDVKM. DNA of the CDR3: TGTGCCAGCAGTTCCCCATGGGGGTTGGGCTCCTACGAGCAGTACTTC. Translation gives CASSSPWGLGSYEQYF.

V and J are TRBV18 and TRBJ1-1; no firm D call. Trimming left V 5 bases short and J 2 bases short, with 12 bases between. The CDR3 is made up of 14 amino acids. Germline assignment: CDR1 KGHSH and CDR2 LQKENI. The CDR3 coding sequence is TGTGCCAGCTCAGCTCAGGAAGGAAACACTGAAGCTTTCTTT. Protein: CASSAQEGNTEAFF.

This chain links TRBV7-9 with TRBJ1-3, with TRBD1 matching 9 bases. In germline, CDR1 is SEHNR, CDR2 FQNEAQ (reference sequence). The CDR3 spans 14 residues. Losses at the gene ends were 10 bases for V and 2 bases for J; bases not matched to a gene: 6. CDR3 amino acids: CATPWTGAGNTIYF. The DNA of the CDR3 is TGTGCCACCCCTTGGACAGGGGCTGGAAACACCATATATTTT.

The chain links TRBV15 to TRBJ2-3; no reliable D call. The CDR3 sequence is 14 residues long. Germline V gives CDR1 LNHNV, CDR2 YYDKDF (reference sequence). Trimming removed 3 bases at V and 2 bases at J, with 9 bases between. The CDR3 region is CATSSLQPTDTQYF. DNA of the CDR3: TGTGCCACCAGCAGTCTCCAGCCCACAGATACGCAGTATTTT.

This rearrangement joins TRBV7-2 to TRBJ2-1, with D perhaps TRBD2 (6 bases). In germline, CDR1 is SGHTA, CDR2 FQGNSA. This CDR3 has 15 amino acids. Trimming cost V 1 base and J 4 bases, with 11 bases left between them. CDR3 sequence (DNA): TGTGCCAGCAGCTTAGGACTAGTCGGGTACAATGAGCAGTTCTTC. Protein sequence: CASSLGLVGYNEQFF.

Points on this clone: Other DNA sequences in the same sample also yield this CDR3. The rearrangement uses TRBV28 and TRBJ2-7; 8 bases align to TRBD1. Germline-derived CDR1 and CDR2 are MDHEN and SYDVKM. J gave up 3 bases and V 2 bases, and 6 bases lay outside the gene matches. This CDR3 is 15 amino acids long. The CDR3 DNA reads TGTGCCAGCAGTTTACCCGGGACAGGTGACTACGAGCAGTACTTC. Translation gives CASSLPGTGDYEQYF.

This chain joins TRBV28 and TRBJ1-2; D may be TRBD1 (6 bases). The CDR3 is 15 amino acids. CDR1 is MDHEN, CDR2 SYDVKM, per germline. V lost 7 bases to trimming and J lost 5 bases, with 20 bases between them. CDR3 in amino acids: CASTSLLGGPYGYTF. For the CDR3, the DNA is TGTGCCAGCACAAGTTTGCTCGGGGGGCCGTATGGCTACACCTTC.

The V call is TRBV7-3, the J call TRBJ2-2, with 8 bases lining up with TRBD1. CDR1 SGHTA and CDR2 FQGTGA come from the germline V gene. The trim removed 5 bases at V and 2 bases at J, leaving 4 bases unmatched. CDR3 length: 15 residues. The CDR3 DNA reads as TGTGCCAGCAGCATAGGACAGGGCAACACCGGGGAGCTGTTTTTT. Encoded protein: CASSIGQGNTGELFF.

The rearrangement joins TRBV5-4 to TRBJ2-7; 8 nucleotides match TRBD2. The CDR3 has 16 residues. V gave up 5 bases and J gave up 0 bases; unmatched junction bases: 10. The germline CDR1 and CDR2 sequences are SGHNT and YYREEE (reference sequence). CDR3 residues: CASSSGVTSGSYEQYF. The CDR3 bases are TGTGCCAGCAGTTCCGGCGTCACTAGCGGCTCCTACGAGCAGTACTTC.

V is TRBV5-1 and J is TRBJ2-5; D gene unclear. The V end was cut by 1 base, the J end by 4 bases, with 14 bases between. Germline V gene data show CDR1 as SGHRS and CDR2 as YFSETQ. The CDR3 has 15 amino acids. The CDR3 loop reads CASSLSGASGETQYF. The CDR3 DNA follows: TGCGCCAGCAGCTTGTCAGGTGCCTCGGGAGAGACCCAGTACTTC.

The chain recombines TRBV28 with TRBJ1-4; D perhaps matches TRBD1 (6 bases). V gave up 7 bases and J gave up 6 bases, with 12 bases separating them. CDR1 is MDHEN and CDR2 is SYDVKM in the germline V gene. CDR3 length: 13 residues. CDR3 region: CASTTGQDEKLFF. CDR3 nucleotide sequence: TGTGCCAGCACAACAGGGCAGGATGAAAAACTGTTTTTT.